Below, 17 T cell receptor beta chains from the same sample are listed, as sequenced in a study of blood T cell repertoires in COVID-19. Assay: immunoSEQ multiplex PCR; the TCRdb copy retains only in-frame clones and omits some. The sample includes some 120,000 clones, approximately 81% seen only once; the top ten take under 15%. Sequenced material: peripheral blood. The receptors come from a woman aged 25-40 years who had recovered from COVID-19.

The V and J genes are TRBV2 and TRBJ1-1, with 11 bases lining up with TRBD1. The V gene's germline CDR1 is SNHLY and CDR2 FYNNEI. The junction had 7 bases not matched to a gene; V was cut back by 10 bases and J by 0 bases. This CDR3 region has 15 residues. CDR3 bases: TGTGCCACGGGACAGGGGGTCTTCATGAACACTGAAGCTTTCTTT. Translation: CATGQGVFMNTEAFF.

The chain carries TRBV7-6 and TRBJ2-3; D gene ambiguous. The CDR3 has 13 residues. The V gene lost 5 bases and the J gene lost 4 bases, with 10 bases spanning the gap. The V gene's germline CDR1 is SGHVS and CDR2 FNYEAQ. CDR3 sequence (DNA): TGTGCCAGCAGCCCCGTTGTCCCAGATACGCAGTATTTT. Its protein product is CASSPVVPDTQYF.

This clone was seen a handful of times. J is TRBJ1-2 and V is TRBV18; 8 bases map to TRBD1. The trim removed 2 bases at V and 12 bases at J, leaving 14 bases unmatched. This CDR3 region has 15 residues. In germline, CDR1 is KGHSH, CDR2 LQKENI. CDR3 sequence reads: CASSPLPGQDGIHTF. The CDR3 DNA follows: TGTGCCAGCTCACCATTGCCGGGACAGGATGGAATTCACACCTTC.

The chain has TRBV13 and TRBJ1-2; D is undetermined. This CDR3 is 16 amino acids long. V lost 2 bases and J lost 2, with 15 bases in between. Germline V CDR1 and CDR2: PRHDT, FYEKMQ (reference sequence). The DNA of the CDR3 is TGTGCCAGCAGCTTAACTGGTAGGGAGGAGAACTATGGCTACACCTTC. Amino acid sequence: CASSLTGREENYGYTF.

This chain links TRBV9 with TRBJ1-1; the match to TRBD1 covers 9 bases. From germline, CDR1 is SGDLS and CDR2 YYNGEE. This CDR3 has 16 amino acids. Losses at the gene ends were 0 bases for V and 1 base for J; bases not matched to a gene: 4. CDR3 nucleotide sequence: TGTGCCAGCAGCGTAGTGACAGGGGGATCGAACACTGAAGCTTTCTTT. It translates to CASSVVTGGSNTEAFF.

The chain employs TRBV6-5 and TRBJ2-7; 8 bases match TRBD1. V lost 6 bases to trimming and J lost 3 bases; unmatched junction nucleotides: 4. The germline gives CDR1 MNHEY, CDR2 SVGAGI. CDR3 length equals 13 residues. DNA for the CDR3: TGTGCCAGCAGCAGAGGACAGGGCTACGAGCAGTACTTC. It encodes CASSRGQGYEQYF.

This rearrangement joins TRBV5-1 to TRBJ2-4, with D perhaps matching TRBD1 (5 bases). The germline gives CDR1 SGHRS, CDR2 YFSETQ. Trimming took 0 bases from V and 2 from J, leaving 12 bases between them. The CDR3 covers 16 residues. DNA of the CDR3: TGCGCCAGCAGCTTGGTTCCGACAGAGTCCAAAAACATTCAGTACTTC. This gives the protein CASSLVPTESKNIQYF.

V and J are TRBV27 and TRBJ1-6; 9 nucleotides match TRBD1. This CDR3 region has 18 residues. J lost 0 bases, V lost 6 bases, and 9 bases had no gene match. In germline, CDR1 is MNHEY, CDR2 SMNVEV (reference sequence). CDR3 coding DNA: TGTGCCAGCAGACCGGGACAGGGCTTTAGCTCCTATAATTCACCCCTCCACTTT. Its translation is CASRPGQGFSSYNSPLHF.

The chain has TRBV7-8 and TRBJ1-4; 10 nucleotides match TRBD1. The ends lost 5 bases at V and 4 bases at J; junction bases unmatched: 4. Germline V CDR1 and CDR2: SGHVS, FQNEAQ. There are 15 residues in the CDR3. The CDR3 sequence: CASSHDRGRNEKLFF. The CDR3 DNA sequence: TGTGCCAGCAGCCATGACAGGGGGCGTAATGAAAAACTGTTTTTT.

The chain carries TRBV9 and TRBJ2-1, with 7 bases that match TRBD2. CDR3 length: 16 residues. Germline V gene lookup returns CDR1 SGDLS and CDR2 YYNGEE. V lost 3 bases, J lost 2 bases, and 8 bases stayed unmatched. CDR3 sequence: CASSAQTSRTYNEQFF. DNA of the CDR3: TGTGCCAGCAGCGCGCAGACTAGCCGCACCTACAATGAGCAGTTCTTC.

CDR3 DNA: TGCGCCAGCAGCTTGGAGGGGAGGTACGGCTATGGCTACACCTTC. It specifies CASSLEGRYGYGYTF. The chain recombines TRBV5-1 with TRBJ1-2, with D possibly matching TRBD1 (5 bases). V lost 0 bases to trimming and J lost 4 bases, with 13 bases between them. CDR1 SGHRS and CDR2 YFSETQ come from the germline V gene. This CDR3 region has 15 residues. Variable domain in full (rest from reference TRBV5-1 and TRBJ1-2): KAGVTQTPRYLIKTRGQQVTLSCSPISGHRSVSWYQQTPGQGLQFLFEYFSETQRNKGNFPGRFSGRQFSNSRSEMNVSTLELGDSALYLCASSLEGRYGYGYTFGSGTRLTVV.

The chain couples TRBV7-2 to TRBJ2-3; TRBD2 matches 13 bases. Looked up from germline, CDR1 is SGHTA and CDR2 is FQGNSA. This CDR3 is 17 amino acids long. After removal of 3 bases from V and 4 bases from J, the junction contained 7 bases not matched to a gene. The CDR3 coding sequence is TGTGCCAGCAGCTTCTGGACTAGCGGGGGTTACTCAGATACGCAGTATTTT. The encoded protein is CASSFWTSGGYSDTQYF.

The chain recombines TRBV6-5 with TRBJ1-2, with D tentatively TRBD1 (6 bases). Trimming removed 6 bases at V and 3 bases at J, with 11 bases between. The CDR3 runs 13 residues. CDR1 and CDR2 from the germline V gene are MNHEY and SVGAGI. This CDR3 reads CASSKRTDYGYTF. DNA of the CDR3: TGTGCCAGCAGCAAACGGACAGACTATGGCTACACCTTC.

Only one count was recorded for this clone. The chain's CDR3 is CASSLDSGSTDTQYF. The CDR3, as DNA: TGTGCCAGCAGCTTAGACAGCGGGAGCACAGATACGCAGTATTTT. The chain joins TRBV11-2 to TRBJ2-3, with D maybe TRBD2 (6 bases). Germline V gene lookup returns CDR1 SGHAT and CDR2 FQNNGV. The CDR3 loop spans 15 amino acids. V dropped 0 bases and J dropped 0 bases, with 7 bases sitting between them.

The chain uses TRBV27 and TRBJ1-5; no clear D gene. The CDR3 length is 14 residues. The V and J ends lost 6 bases and 2 bases respectively, with 11 bases between them. Germline CDR1 MNHEY, CDR2 SMNVEV (reference sequence). The CDR3 region has the DNA TGTGCCAGCAGCCCAGCGGTGGGCAATCAGCCCCAGCATTTT. Amino acids: CASSPAVGNQPQHF.

This chain links TRBV14 with TRBJ2-3; D uncertain. Germline assignment: CDR1 SGHDN and CDR2 FVKESK. Deletions cut 1 base from V and 4 bases from J, with 6 bases between. This CDR3 comprises 13 residues. CDR3 in DNA: TGTGCCAGCAGCCAAGCTGTAGCAGATACGCAGTATTTT. Protein sequence: CASSQAVADTQYF.

The rearrangement joins TRBV7-9 to TRBJ1-4; D gene ambiguous. V lost 1 base to trimming and J lost 1 base, with 10 bases between them. Germline V gene lookup returns CDR1 SEHNR and CDR2 FQNEAQ (reference sequence). The CDR3 is 16 residues long. CDR3 DNA sequence: TGTGCCAGCAGCTTAGTTAACAGCAGAACTAATGAAAAACTGTTTTTT. Translated, it gives CASSLVNSRTNEKLFF.